This T cell receptor beta chain was retrieved from a study of cytomegalovirus exposure and HLA in healthy donors. Per the germline V gene, CDR1 is MNHEY and CDR2 is SVGAGI. The CDR3 runs 13 residues. Deletions cut 8 bases from V and 3 bases from J, with 13 bases between. PCR amplification relied on 60 Vbeta primers (plus 13 Jbeta primers). Generated by immunoSEQ multiplex PCR, the TCRdb table keeps only in-frame clones and is missing some. Here the sample spans tens of thousands of clones, approximately 81% being singletons. This clonotype was sampled from a woman aged 25 to 45 in good health and CMV-seronegative. Source material: PBMCs. V is TRBV6-5 and J is TRBJ1-1; a weak D match, TRBD1 (6 bases). The CDR3 reads CASAQGFHTEAFF. Written as DNA, the CDR3 is TGTGCCAGCGCCCAGGGGTTTCACACTGAAGCTTTCTTT.